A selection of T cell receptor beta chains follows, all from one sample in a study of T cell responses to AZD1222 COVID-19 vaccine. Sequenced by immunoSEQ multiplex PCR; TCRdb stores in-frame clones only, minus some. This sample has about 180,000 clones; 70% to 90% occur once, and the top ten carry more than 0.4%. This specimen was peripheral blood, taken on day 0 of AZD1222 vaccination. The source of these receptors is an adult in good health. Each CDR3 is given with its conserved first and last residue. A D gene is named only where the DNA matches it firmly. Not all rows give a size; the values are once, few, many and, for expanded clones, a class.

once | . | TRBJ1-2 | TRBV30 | CAWSVGTVGYTF | TGTGCCTGGAGTGTAGGTACCGTGGGCTACACCTTC
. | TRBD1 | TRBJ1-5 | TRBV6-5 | CALGRDRPAVPQHF | TGTGCCCTAGGAAGGGACAGGCCCGCGGTGCCCCAGCATTTT
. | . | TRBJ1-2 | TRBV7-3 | CASSSKAGQLVGGYTF | TGTGCCAGCAGCTCCAAGGCCGGGCAACTAGTAGGTGGCTACACCTTC
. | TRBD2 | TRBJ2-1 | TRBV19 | CASSQPSGRYNEQFF | TGTGCCAGTAGTCAGCCTAGCGGGAGGTACAATGAGCAGTTCTTC
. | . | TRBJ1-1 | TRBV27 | CASQGIGNTEAFF | TGTGCCAGTCAGGGAATTGGGAACACTGAAGCTTTCTTT
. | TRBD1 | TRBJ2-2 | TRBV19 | CASRTGGAVTGELFF | TGTGCCAGTAGGACAGGGGGCGCGGTCACCGGGGAGCTGTTTTTT
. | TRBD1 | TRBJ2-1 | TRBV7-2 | CASSSDRPNNEQFF | TGTGCCAGCAGCTCGGACAGGCCTAACAATGAGCAGTTCTTC
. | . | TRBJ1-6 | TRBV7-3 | CASSLTGTNYNSPLHF | TGTGCCAGCAGCTTAACGGGGACAAATTATAATTCACCCCTCCACTTT
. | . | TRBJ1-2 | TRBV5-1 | CASSGDIPGGGYTF | TGCGCCAGCAGCGGGGACATCCCCGGTGGTGGCTACACCTTC
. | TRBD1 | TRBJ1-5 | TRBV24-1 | CATSERTGVQPQHF | TGTGCCACCAGTGAGCGGACAGGGGTTCAGCCCCAGCATTTT
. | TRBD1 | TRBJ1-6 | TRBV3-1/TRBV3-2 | CASSQGVGQGGSPLHF | TGTGCCAGCAGCCAAGGGGTGGGACAGGGAGGTTCACCCCTCCACTTT
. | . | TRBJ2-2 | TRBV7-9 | CASSSGLGVFGELFF | TGTGCCAGCAGCTCAGGGCTCGGGGTTTTTGGGGAGCTGTTTTTT
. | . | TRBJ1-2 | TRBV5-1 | CASSPNGAGNYGYTF | TGCGCCAGCAGCCCTAATGGGGCAGGGAACTATGGCTACACCTTC
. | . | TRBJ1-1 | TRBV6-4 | CASMGRNTEAFF | TGTGCCAGCATGGGCCGGAACACTGAAGCTTTCTTT
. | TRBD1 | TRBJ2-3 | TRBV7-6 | CASSFLQGGTDTQYF | TGTGCCAGCAGCTTTTTACAGGGGGGCACAGATACGCAGTATTTT
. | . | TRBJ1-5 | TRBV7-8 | CASSLGGTYQPQHF | TGTGCCAGCAGCTTAGGGGGGACGTATCAGCCCCAGCATTTT
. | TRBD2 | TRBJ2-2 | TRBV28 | CASKQAGAITGELFF | TGTGCCAGCAAGCAAGCGGGAGCGATCACCGGGGAGCTGTTTTTT
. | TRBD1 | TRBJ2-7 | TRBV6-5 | CASSYSGRGLYEQYF | TGTGCCAGCAGTTACTCGGGCAGGGGGCTCTACGAGCAGTACTTC
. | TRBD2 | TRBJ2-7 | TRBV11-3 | CASSRTSGSYEQYF | TGTGCCAGCAGCCGGACTAGCGGGAGCTACGAGCAGTACTTC
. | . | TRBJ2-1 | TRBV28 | CAALRGGNEQFF | TGTGCCGCCTTAAGGGGAGGCAATGAGCAGTTCTTC
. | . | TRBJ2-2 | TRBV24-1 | CATSGESGELFF | TGTGCCACCAGCGGTGAATCCGGGGAGCTGTTTTTT
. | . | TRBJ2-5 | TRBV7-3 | CASSLRSQETQYF | TGTGCCAGCAGCTTAAGATCCCAAGAGACCCAGTACTTC
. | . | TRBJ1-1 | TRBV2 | CTSVVGRNTEAFF | TGCACATCGGTGGTGGGGAGGAACACTGAAGCTTTCTTT
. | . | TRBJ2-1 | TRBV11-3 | CASSSPGGGPPYNEQFF | TGTGCCAGCAGCTCCCCTGGAGGGGGCCCCCCCTACAATGAGCAGTTCTTC
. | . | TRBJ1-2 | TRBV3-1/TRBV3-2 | CASSQDGGWYGYTF | TGTGCCAGCAGCCAAGATGGGGGTTGGTATGGCTACACCTTC
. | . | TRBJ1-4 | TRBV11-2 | CASSRTRTGNEKLFF | TGTGCCAGCAGCAGAACGAGGACGGGTAATGAAAAACTGTTTTTT
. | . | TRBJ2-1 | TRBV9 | CASSAQSYNEQFF | TGTGCCAGCAGCGCGCAGAGCTACAATGAGCAGTTCTTC
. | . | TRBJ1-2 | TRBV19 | CASSRGAYGYTF | TGTGCCAGTAGTCGGGGGGCCTATGGCTACACCTTC
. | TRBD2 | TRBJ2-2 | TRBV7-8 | CASSLATSGNTGELFF | TGTGCCAGCAGCTTAGCGACTAGCGGAAACACCGGGGAGCTGTTTTTT
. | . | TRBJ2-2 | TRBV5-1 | CASSLGGGGYTGELFF | TGCGCCAGCAGCTTGGGAGGTGGCGGCTACACCGGGGAGCTGTTTTTT
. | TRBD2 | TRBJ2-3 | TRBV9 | CASSVDGGRSTDTQYF | TGTGCCAGCAGCGTAGACGGGGGGAGGAGCACAGATACGCAGTATTTT
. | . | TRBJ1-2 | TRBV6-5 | CASSYSPNYGYTF | TGTGCCAGCAGTTACTCCCCAAACTATGGCTACACCTTC
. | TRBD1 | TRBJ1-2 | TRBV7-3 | CASSFSSQGAGYGYTF | TGTGCCAGCAGCTTTTCTTCACAGGGGGCGGGTTATGGCTACACCTTC
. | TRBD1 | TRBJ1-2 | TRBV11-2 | CASSLGGQALYGYTF | TGTGCCAGCAGCTTAGGGGGACAGGCCCTCTATGGCTACACCTTC
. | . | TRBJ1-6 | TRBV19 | CASSIWNSPLHF | TGTGCCAGTAGTATTTGGAATTCACCCCTCCACTTT
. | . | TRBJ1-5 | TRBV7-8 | CASSLYRDNSNQPQHF | TGTGCCAGCAGCTTGTACCGGGACAATAGCAATCAGCCCCAGCATTTT
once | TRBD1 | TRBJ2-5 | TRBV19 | CASSTGGHETQYF | TGTGCCAGTAGTACAGGGGGCCACGAGACCCAGTACTTC
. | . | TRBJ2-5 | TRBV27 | CASSLDVSRETQYF | TGTGCCAGCAGTTTAGACGTCTCCCGAGAGACCCAGTACTTC
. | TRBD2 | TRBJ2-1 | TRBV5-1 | CASSPGLAGGYNEQFF | TGCGCCAGCAGCCCCGGACTAGCGGGAGGCTACAATGAGCAGTTCTTC
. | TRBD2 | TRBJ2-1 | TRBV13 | CASSSSSGTGNEQFF | TGTGCCAGCAGCTCTTCTAGCGGGACCGGGAATGAGCAGTTCTTC
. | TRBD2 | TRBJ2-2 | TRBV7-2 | CASSLAPSGGGNTGELFF | TGTGCCAGCAGCTTAGCTCCTAGCGGGGGGGGAAACACCGGGGAGCTGTTTTTT
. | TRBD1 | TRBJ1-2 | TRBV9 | CASSLPGQGVGGYTF | TGTGCCAGCAGCCTACCGGGACAGGGGGTTGGTGGCTACACCTTC
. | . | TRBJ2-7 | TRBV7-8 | CASSESGTGLEQYF | TGTGCCAGCAGCGAGTCCGGGACGGGGCTCGAGCAGTACTTC
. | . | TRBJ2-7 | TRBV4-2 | CASSQRGRGSSWGYEQYF | TGTGCCAGCAGCCAAAGAGGTAGGGGAAGCAGTTGGGGATACGAGCAGTACTTC
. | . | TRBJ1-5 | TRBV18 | CASSPLEGSGQPQHF | TGTGCCAGCTCACCTTTAGAGGGCTCAGGTCAGCCCCAGCATTTT
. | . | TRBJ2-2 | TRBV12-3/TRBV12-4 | CASSLSAGELFF | TGTGCCAGCAGTTTATCGGCCGGGGAGCTGTTTTTT
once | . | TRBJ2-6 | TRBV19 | CASNRAGANVLTF | TGTGCCAGTAACAGGGCTGGGGCCAACGTCCTGACTTTC
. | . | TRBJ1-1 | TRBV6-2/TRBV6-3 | CASSYPSGALNTEAFF | TGTGCCAGCAGTTACCCGAGCGGAGCGCTGAACACTGAAGCTTTCTTT
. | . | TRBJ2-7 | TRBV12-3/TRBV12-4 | CASGRGWEQYF | TGTGCCAGCGGTCGGGGGTGGGAGCAGTACTTC
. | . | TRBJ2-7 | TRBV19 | CASSRGHYEQYF | TGTGCCAGTAGTAGGGGTCACTACGAGCAGTACTTC
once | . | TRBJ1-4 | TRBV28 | CAITGSLGEKLFF | TGTGCCATCACAGGGAGCCTGGGAGAAAAACTGTTTTTT
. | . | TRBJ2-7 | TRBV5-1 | CASSSWTESSYEQYF | TGCGCCAGCAGCTCTTGGACAGAGAGCTCCTACGAGCAGTACTTC
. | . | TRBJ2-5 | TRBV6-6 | CASLARRTQYF | TGTGCCAGCCTAGCGCGGCGGACCCAGTACTTC
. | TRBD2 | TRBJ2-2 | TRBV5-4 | CASRFAGDTGELFF | TGTGCCAGCAGGTTCGCGGGGGACACCGGGGAGCTGTTTTTT
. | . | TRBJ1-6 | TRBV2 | CASSAGQLNSPLHF | TGTGCCAGCAGTGCCGGACAGCTTAATTCACCCCTCCACTTT